This TCR beta chain was captured in a study of blood T cell repertoires in COVID-19. Study information: The analysed material was cDNA or gDNA that came from T cells, B-cell-depleted T cells, or PBMCs.

Under the authors' procedure: Reference gene primer amplification gave nucleated cell count estimates. Using immunoSEQ multiplex PCR, the repertoire was profiled, and TCRdb retains in-frame clones only, with some absent. The D gene and trimming were derived from the DNA, and the V and J assignments and clone size from that table. The table shows 250,000 to 300,000 clones, with 86% occurring only once. Germline CDR1 and CDR2: SEHNR and FQNEAQ (reference sequence). The CDR3 has 16 residues. The V gene end was trimmed by 5 bases and the J gene end by 0 bases; junction bases not matched to a gene: 5. This TCR was recovered from a woman aged 65 to 85 with COVID-19, enrolled during active disease. The sample was peripheral blood. The chain couples TRBV7-9 to TRBJ2-7, with 12 bases matching TRBD2. As DNA, the CDR3 is TGTGCCAGCAGCCCGGGACTAGCGGGTAGCTCCTACGAGCAGTACTTC. The encoded protein is CASSPGLAGSSYEQYF.